This TCR beta chain is from a study of regulatory T cells in long-lasting Graves disease. Time point given: newly diagnosed GD, antithyroid drugs for less than 3 months. Scientists built the TCR library using RNA that was extracted from PBMCs. This clonotype occurred many times. Relying on iRepertoire HTBI primers and Arm-PCR of CDR3 regions, the team built TCR beta libraries. TCRdb passed the multiplex PCR reads through MiXCR, listing each CDR3 protein once. The repertoire holds under 300,000 distinct CDR3 sequences, with about 18% as singletons. V was pared by 6 bases and J by 0 bases, with 8 bases of the junction left unmatched. The CDR3 has 16 amino acids. CDR1 is LGHNT and CDR2 is FRNRAP in the germline V gene. This same sample was also taken into another study, of T cells in Graves' hyperthyroidism and ophthalmopathy.

Sequences were derived from peripheral blood mononuclear cells (PBMCs), sampled at new diagnosis, from a patient treated with antithyroid drugs. The chain joins TRBV12-5 to TRBJ1-5, with 7 bases lining up with TRBD1. This sequence was found in a woman in her twenties or thirties with Graves disease. The DNA of the CDR3 is TGTGCTAGTGGCCAAGACAGGGTGAATAGCAATCAGCCCCAGCATTTT. This gives the protein CASGQDRVNSNQPQHF.